This T cell receptor (beta chain) was sequenced during a study of blood T cell repertoires in COVID-19. The data were produced by immunoSEQ multiplex PCR, yet TCRdb's version contains in-frame clones alone and is incomplete. The sample lists 500,000 or so clones; around 90% were seen once. Recovered status in Cohort 3 required two negative PCRs, clearance, or symptom resolution. The V gene's germline CDR1 is SGHRS and CDR2 YFSETQ. This CDR3 has 14 residues. V lost 4 bases and J 5 bases, leaving 15 bases between the germline ends. The sample was PBMCs or T cells enriched from blood (not recorded which). The sequence derives from a woman between 18 and 29 years old who had recovered from COVID-19. This chain links TRBV5-1 with TRBJ1-2; unclear D gene. The CDR3 protein is CASSAVAAYYGYTF. The CDR3 bases are TGCGCCAGCAGCGCGGTCGCGGCCTATTATGGCTACACCTTC. Combining the CDR3 with reference TRBV5-1 and TRBJ1-2 gives the whole variable domain KAGVTQTPRYLIKTRGQQVTLSCSPISGHRSVSWYQQTPGQGLQFLFEYFSETQRNKGNFPGRFSGRQFSNSRSEMNVSTLELGDSALYLCASSAVAAYYGYTFGSGTRLTVV.